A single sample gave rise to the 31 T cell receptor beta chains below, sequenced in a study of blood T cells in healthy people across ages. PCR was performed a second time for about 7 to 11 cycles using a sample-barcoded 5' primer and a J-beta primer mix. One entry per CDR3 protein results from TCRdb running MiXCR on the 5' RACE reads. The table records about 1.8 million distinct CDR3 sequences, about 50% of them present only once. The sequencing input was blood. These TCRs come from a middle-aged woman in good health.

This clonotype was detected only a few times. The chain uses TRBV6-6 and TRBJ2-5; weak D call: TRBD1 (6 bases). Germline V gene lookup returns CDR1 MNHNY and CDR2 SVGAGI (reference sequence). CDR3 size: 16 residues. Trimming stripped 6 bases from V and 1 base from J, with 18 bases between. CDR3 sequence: CASRGPRQDSQETQYF. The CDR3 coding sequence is TGTGCCAGCAGGGGACCGAGACAGGACAGCCAAGAGACCCAGTACTTC.

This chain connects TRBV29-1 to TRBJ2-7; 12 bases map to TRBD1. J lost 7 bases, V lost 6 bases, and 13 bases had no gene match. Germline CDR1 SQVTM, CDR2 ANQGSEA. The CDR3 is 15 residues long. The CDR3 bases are TGCAGCGTGGGCGAACCGGGACAGGGGGCGAGGGAGCAGTACTTC. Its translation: CSVGEPGQGAREQYF.

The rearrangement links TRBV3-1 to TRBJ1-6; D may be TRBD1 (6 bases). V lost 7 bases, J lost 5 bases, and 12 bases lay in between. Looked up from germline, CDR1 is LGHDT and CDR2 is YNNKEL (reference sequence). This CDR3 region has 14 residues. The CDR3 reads CASTVGQNNSPLHF. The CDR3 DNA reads TGTGCCAGCACCGTCGGACAGAATAATTCACCCCTCCACTTT.

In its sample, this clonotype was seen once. CDR3 amino acids: CASTRTYSYEQYF. The DNA for the CDR3 is TGTGCCAGCACCAGGACCTACTCCTACGAGCAGTACTTC. The chain is built from TRBV6-1 and TRBJ2-7; no firm D call. The V end was cut by 7 bases, the J end by 0 bases, with 10 bases between. The length of the CDR3 is 13 residues. Germline values: CDR1 MNHNS, CDR2 SASEGT.

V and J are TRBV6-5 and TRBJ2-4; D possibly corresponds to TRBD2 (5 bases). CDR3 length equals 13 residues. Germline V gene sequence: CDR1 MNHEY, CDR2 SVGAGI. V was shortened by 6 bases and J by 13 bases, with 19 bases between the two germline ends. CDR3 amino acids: CASRGSVENEQYF. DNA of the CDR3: TGTGCCAGCAGGGGTAGCGTCGAAAATGAGCAGTACTTC.

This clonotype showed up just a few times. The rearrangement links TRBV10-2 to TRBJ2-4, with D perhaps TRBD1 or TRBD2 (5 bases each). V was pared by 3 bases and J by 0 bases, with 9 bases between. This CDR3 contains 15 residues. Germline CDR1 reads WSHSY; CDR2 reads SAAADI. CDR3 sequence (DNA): TGCGCCAGCAGTGACCCAGGGAGAGCCAAAAACATTCAGTACTTC. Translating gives CASSDPGRAKNIQYF.

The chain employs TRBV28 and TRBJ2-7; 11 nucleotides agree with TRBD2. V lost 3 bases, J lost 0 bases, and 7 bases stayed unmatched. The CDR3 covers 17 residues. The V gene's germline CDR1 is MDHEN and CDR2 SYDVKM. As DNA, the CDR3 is TGTGCCAGCAGTTTTCCCCCGGGACTAGCGGACTCCTACGAGCAGTACTTC. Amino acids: CASSFPPGLADSYEQYF.

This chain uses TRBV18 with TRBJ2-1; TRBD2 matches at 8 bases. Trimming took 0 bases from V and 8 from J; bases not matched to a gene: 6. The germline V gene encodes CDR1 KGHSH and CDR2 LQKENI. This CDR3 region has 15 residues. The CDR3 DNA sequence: TGTGCCAGCTCACCACCTCCGGGACTAGTCTATGAGCAGTTCTTC. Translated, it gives CASSPPPGLVYEQFF. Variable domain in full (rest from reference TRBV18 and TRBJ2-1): NAGVMQNPRHLVRRRGQEARLRCSPMKGHSHVYWYRQLPEEGLKFMVYLQKENIIDESGMPKERFSAEFPKEGPSILRIQQVVRGDSAAYFCASSPPPGLVYEQFFGPGTRLTVL.

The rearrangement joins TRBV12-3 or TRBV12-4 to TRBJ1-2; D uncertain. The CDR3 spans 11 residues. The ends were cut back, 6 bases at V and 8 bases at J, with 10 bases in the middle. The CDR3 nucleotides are TGTGCCAGCAGGGCGGAGGGAGGCTACACCTTC. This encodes CASRAEGGYTF.

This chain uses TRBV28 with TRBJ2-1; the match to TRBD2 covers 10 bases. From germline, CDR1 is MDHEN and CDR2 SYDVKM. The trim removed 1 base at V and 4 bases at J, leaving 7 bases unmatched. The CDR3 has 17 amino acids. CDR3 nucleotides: TGTGCCAGCAGTTTATCGGCTAGCGGGGGATTATACAATGAGCAGTTCTTC. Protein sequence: CASSLSASGGLYNEQFF.

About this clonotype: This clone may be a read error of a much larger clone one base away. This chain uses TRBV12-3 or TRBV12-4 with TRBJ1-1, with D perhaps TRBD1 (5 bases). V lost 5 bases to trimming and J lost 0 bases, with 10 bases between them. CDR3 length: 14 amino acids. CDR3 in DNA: TGTGCCAGCAGTCTCGGGGCACTGAACACTGAAGCTTTCTTT. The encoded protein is CASSLGALNTEAFF.

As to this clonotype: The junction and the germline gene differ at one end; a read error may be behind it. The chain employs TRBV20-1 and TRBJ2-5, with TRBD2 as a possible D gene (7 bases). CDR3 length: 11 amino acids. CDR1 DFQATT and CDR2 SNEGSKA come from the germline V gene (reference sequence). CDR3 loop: CSARGGQTQYF. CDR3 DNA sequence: TGCAGCGCTAGGGGGGGTCAGACCCAGTACTTC.

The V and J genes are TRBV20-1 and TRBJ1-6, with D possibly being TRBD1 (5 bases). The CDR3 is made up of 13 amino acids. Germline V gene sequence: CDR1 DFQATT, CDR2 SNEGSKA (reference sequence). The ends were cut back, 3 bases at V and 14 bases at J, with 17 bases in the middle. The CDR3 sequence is CSARGGFREALHF. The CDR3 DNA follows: TGCAGTGCTAGGGGGGGATTCAGGGAAGCCCTCCACTTT.

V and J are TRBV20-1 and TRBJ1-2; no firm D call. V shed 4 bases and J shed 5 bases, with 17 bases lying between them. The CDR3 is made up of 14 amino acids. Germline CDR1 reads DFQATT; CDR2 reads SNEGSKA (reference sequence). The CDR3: CSAIVLVAPYGYTF. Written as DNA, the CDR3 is TGCAGTGCTATCGTTTTGGTTGCTCCTTATGGCTACACCTTC.

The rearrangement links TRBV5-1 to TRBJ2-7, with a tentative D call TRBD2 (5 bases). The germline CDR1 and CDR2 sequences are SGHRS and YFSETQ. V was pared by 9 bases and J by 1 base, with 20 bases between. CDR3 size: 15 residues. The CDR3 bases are TGCGCCACCTCACTAGGGTCCCTCGGGTCCTACGAGCAGTACTTC. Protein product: CATSLGSLGSYEQYF.

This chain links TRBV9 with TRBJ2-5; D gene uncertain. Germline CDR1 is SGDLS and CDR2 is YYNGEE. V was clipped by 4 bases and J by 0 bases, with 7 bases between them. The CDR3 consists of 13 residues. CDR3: CASSTRNQETQYF. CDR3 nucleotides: TGTGCCAGCAGCACCCGCAACCAAGAGACCCAGTACTTC.

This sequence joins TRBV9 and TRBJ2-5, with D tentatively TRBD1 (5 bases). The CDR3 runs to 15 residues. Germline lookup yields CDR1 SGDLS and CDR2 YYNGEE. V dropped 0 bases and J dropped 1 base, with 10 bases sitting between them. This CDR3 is CASSVGTGAQETQYF. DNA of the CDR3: TGTGCCAGCAGCGTAGGAACAGGAGCCCAAGAGACCCAGTACTTC.

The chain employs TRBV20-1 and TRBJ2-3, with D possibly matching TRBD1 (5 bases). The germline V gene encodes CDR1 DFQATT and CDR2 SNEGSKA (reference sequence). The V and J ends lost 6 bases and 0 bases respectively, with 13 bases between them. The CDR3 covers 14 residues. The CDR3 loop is CSAQTVASTDTQYF. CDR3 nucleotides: TGCAGTGCCCAGACAGTTGCTAGCACAGATACGCAGTATTTT.

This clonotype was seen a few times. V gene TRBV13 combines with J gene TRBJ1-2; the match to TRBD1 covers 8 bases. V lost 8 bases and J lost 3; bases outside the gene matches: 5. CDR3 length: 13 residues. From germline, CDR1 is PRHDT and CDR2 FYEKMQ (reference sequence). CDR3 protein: CASLGQGHYGYTF. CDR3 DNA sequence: TGTGCCAGCCTCGGACAGGGTCACTATGGCTACACCTTC.

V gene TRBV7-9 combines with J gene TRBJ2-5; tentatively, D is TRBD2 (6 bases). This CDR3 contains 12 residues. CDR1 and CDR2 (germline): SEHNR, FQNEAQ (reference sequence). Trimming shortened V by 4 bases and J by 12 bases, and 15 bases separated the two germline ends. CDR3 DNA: TGTGCCAGCAGCTCAGGAGGGGATAAGGAGTACTTC. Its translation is CASSSGGDKEYF.

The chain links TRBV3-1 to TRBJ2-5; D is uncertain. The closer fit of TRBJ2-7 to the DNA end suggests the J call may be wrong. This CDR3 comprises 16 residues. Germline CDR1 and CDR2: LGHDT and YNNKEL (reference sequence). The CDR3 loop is CASSQLVAPTVDEQYF. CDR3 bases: TGTGCCAGCAGCCAATTGGTTGCTCCTACGGTCGACGAGCAGTACTTC.

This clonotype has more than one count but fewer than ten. CDR3 residues: CAITAPGASYEQYF. In DNA form, the CDR3 reads TGTGCCATCACCGCTCCAGGGGCCTCCTACGAGCAGTACTTC. The V gene is TRBV11-2, the J gene TRBJ2-7, with TRBD1 as a possible D gene (6 bases). Germline CDR1 reads SGHAT; CDR2 reads FQNNGV. This CDR3 comprises 14 residues. Trimming took 10 bases from V and 0 from J, leaving 16 bases between them.

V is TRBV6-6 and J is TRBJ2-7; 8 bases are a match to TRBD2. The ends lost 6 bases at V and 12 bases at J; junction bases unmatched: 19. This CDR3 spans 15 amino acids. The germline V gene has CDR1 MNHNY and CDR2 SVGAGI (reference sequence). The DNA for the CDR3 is TGTGCCAGCAGCTCCTCCCCTTGGACTAGCTATCTTCTGTACTTC. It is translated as CASSSSPWTSYLLYF.

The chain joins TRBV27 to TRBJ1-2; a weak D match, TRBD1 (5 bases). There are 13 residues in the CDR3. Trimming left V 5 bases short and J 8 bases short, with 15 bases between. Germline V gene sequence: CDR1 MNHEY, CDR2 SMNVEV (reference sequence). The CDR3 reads CASSTGTQRGYTF. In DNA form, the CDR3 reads TGTGCCAGCAGTACCGGGACCCAGCGGGGCTACACCTTC.

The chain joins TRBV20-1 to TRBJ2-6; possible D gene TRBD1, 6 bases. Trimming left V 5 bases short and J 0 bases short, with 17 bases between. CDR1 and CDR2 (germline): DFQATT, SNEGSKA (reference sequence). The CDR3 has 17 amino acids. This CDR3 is CSADRDISFSGANVLTF. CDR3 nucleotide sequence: TGCAGTGCTGACCGGGACATATCCTTCTCTGGGGCCAACGTCCTGACTTTC.

The CDR3 DNA is TGTGCCAGCAGCTGGGGGCAGGACGTGAACACCGGGGAGCTGTTTTTT. As protein: CASSWGQDVNTGELFF. J is TRBJ2-2 and V is TRBV7-9; maybe TRBD1 (6 bases). Trimming cost V 4 bases and J 1 base, with 13 bases left between them. Looked up from germline, CDR1 is SEHNR and CDR2 is FQNEAQ (reference sequence). The CDR3 is made up of 16 amino acids.

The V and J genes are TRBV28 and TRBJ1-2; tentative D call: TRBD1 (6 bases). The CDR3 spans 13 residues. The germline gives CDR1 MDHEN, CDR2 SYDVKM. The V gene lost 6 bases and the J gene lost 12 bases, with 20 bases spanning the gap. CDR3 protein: CASSQPGGVGNTF. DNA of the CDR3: TGTGCCAGCAGCCAACCGGGGGGCGTCGGCAACACCTTC.

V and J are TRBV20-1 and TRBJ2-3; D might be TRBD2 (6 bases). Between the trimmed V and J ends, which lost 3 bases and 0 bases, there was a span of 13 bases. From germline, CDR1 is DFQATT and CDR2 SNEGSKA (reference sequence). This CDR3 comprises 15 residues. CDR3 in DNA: TGCAGTGCTAGGGATGACGGGACTAGCACAGATACGCAGTATTTT. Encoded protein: CSARDDGTSTDTQYF.

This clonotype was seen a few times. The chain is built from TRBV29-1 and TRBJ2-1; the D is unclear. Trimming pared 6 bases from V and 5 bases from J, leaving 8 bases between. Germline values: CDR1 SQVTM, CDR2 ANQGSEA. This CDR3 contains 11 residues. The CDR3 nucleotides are TGCAGCGTGGGGTCCAACAATGAGCAGTTCTTC. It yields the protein CSVGSNNEQFF.

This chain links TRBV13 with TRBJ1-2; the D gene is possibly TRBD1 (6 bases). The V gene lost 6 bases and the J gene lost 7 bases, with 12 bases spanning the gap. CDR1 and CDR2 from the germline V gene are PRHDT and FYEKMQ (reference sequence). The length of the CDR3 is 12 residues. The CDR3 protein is CASRGQSRGYTF. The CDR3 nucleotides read TGTGCCAGCAGAGGACAGTCCCGTGGCTACACCTTC.

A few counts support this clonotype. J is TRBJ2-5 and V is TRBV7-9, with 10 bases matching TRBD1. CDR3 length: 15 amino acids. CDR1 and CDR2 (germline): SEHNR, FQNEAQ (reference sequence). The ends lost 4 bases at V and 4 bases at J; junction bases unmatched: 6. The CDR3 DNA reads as TGTGCCAGCAGCTCCGGGACAGGGGACCGAGAGACCCAGTACTTC. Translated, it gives CASSSGTGDRETQYF.